This T cell receptor (beta chain) was sequenced during a study of blood T cell repertoires in COVID-19. Whole-study context: The United States, Italy and Spain supplied acute and convalescent COVID-19 samples. T cells, B-cell-depleted T cells, or PBMCs supplied cDNA or gDNA.

Participants reported their clinical history, and cohort assignment relied on those reports. This table comes from immunoSEQ multiplex PCR, and its TCRdb copy is limited to in-frame clones, with some not included. The repertoire includes roughly 340,000 clones, over 75% of them detected once, and 1.9% sits in the top ten. Input material: PBMCs or T cells enriched from blood (not recorded which). The clonotype originates from a man in his forties in a cohort exposed to, infected with or recovered from COVID-19 (not recorded which).

The CDR3 DNA sequence: TGTGCCAGCAGCCAAGCGGGAGTAAGATCCAATGAGCAGTTCTTC. Protein sequence: CASSQAGVRSNEQFF. The chain employs TRBV3-1 (or the pseudogene TRBV3-2) and TRBJ2-1; maybe TRBD2 (6 bases). Germline CDR1 LGHDT, CDR2 YNNKEL (reference sequence). Trimming removed 1 base from V and 6 bases from J, with 13 bases in between. The CDR3 has 15 amino acids.